A single sample is the source of the 28 T cell receptor beta chains below, sequenced in a study of OX40 agonist ivuxolimab in advanced cancers. Sequencing was performed with immunoSEQ multiplex PCR; in TCRdb, only in-frame clones are kept and a portion is missing. The sample shows about 96,000 clones, under 85% of them seen only once. The source was CD4+ or CD8+ T cells sorted from blood, collected in a trial of the OX40 agonist ivuxolimab. Receptor source: an adult with an advanced solid tumor such as melanoma, head and neck, liver or kidney cancer.

This chain uses TRBV5-8 with TRBJ1-2; D possibly corresponds to TRBD1 (5 bases). The CDR3 spans 15 residues. Trimming removed 2 bases from V and 6 bases from J, with 17 bases in between. Per germline, CDR1 SGHTS and CDR2 YDEGEE. The CDR3 is CASSLGPDSFNGYTF. The CDR3 nucleotides read TGTGCCAGCAGCTTAGGACCCGACAGCTTCAATGGCTACACCTTC.

The chain uses TRBV19 and TRBJ2-5; 8 bases agree with TRBD1. The germline V gene encodes CDR1 LNHDA and CDR2 SQIVND (reference sequence). The CDR3 has 12 residues. V dropped 4 bases and J dropped 5; count of bases not matched to a gene: 0. The CDR3 nucleotides read TGTGCCAGTAGTAACAGGGGGGAGACCCAGTACTTC. This codes for CASSNRGETQYF.

This rearrangement joins TRBV5-1 to TRBJ2-7; 9 bases are a match to TRBD1. The CDR3 is made up of 14 amino acids. The germline CDR1 and CDR2 sequences are SGHRS and YFSETQ. V was clipped by 2 bases and J by 0 bases; unmatched bases: 0. The DNA for the CDR3 is TGCGCCAGCAGCTTACAGGGGGCCTCCTACGAGCAGTACTTC. Translation gives CASSLQGASYEQYF.

J is TRBJ2-5 and V is TRBV4-1; a weak D match, TRBD1 (6 bases). V was pared by 2 bases and J by 2 bases, with 9 bases between. CDR3 length: 14 amino acids. Looked up from germline, CDR1 is MGHRA and CDR2 is YSYEKL. The CDR3 is CASSQPGTQETQYF. The CDR3 DNA reads TGCGCCAGCAGCCAACCGGGGACACAAGAGACCCAGTACTTC.

The chain employs TRBV7-2 and TRBJ2-2, with D perhaps assigned TRBD1 or TRBD2 (6 bases each). The CDR3 runs 16 residues. Germline V gives CDR1 SGHTA, CDR2 FQGNSA. V lost 5 bases and J lost 0, with 13 bases in between. The CDR3 spells CASSLSGAPNTGELFF. The DNA for the CDR3 is TGTGCCAGCAGCCTATCGGGGGCCCCGAACACCGGGGAGCTGTTTTTT.

This clone was seen a single time. V gene TRBV11-1 combines with J gene TRBJ2-1, with 9 positions matching TRBD2. CDR1 is SGHAT and CDR2 is FQDESV in the germline V gene (reference sequence). The CDR3 loop spans 16 amino acids. Germline trimming cut 2 bases from V and 4 bases from J; bases unmatched to any gene: 6. CDR3 nucleotides: TGTGCCAGCAGCTTATATGGCGGGAGGGCGTACAATGAGCAGTTCTTC. Translating it yields CASSLYGGRAYNEQFF. Full variable domain (remainder filled in from reference TRBV11-1 and TRBJ2-1): EAEVAQSPRYKITEKSQAVAFWCDPISGHATLYWYRQILGQGPELLVQFQDESVVDDSQLPKDRFSAERLKGVDSTLKIQPAELGDSAMYLCASSLYGGRAYNEQFFGPGTRLTVL.

This chain joins TRBV7-3 and TRBJ1-5; no reliable D call. The CDR3 loop spans 13 amino acids. Trimming cost V 5 bases and J 9 bases, with 14 bases left between them. Germline assignment: CDR1 SGHTA and CDR2 FQGTGA. CDR3 DNA sequence: TGTGCCAGCAGCCCTATATATGGAGGGCCCCAGCATTTT. Translated, it gives CASSPIYGGPQHF.

The chain links TRBV11-2 to TRBJ1-6, with a possible D match to TRBD1 (5 bases). Trimming left V 2 bases short and J 10 bases short, with 12 bases between. The length of the CDR3 is 14 residues. Per germline, CDR1 SGHAT and CDR2 FQNNGV. The CDR3 DNA reads TGTGCCAGCAGCTTATTAGGGACCGCATCACCCCTCCACTTT. Its protein product is CASSLLGTASPLHF. Full variable domain (outside the CDR3, taken from reference TRBV11-2 and TRBJ1-6): EAGVAQSPRYKIIEKRQSVAFWCNPISGHATLYWYQQILGQGPKLLIQFQNNGVVDDSQLPKDRFSAERLKGVDSTLKIQPAKLEDSAVYLCASSLLGTASPLHFGNGTRLTVT.

The chain recombines TRBV5-1 with TRBJ2-4, with 7 bases fitting TRBD1. This CDR3 has 19 amino acids. Germline CDR1 reads SGHRS; CDR2 reads YFSETQ. V lost 3 bases, J lost 3 bases, and 18 bases stayed unmatched. The CDR3 nucleotides are TGCGCCAGCAGCTCGACCATGACAGGGATATATGAGGGCAAAAACATTCAGTACTTC. It encodes CASSSTMTGIYEGKNIQYF.

The rearrangement links TRBV23-1 to TRBJ1-1; D may be TRBD1 (6 bases). TRBV23-1 is placed among ORFs of uncertain function. Trimming left V 1 base short and J 5 bases short, with 14 bases between. This CDR3 is 15 amino acids long. CDR3 loop: CASSQFPTGPTEAFF. DNA for the CDR3: TGCGCCAGCAGTCAATTCCCGACAGGACCGACTGAAGCTTTCTTT.

V usage is TRBV7-8 and J usage is TRBJ2-1; D possibly uses TRBD1 or TRBD2 (5 bases each). Deletions cut 4 bases from V and 10 bases from J, with 20 bases between. CDR3 size: 15 residues. Germline values: CDR1 SGHVS, CDR2 FQNEAQ. CDR3 in amino acids: CASSSRAGRSGEQFF. CDR3 nucleotide sequence: TGTGCCAGCAGCTCCAGGGCGGGTCGGAGCGGAGAGCAGTTCTTC.

V usage is TRBV7-2 and J usage is TRBJ1-2; D perhaps matches TRBD1 (5 bases). The length of the CDR3 is 12 residues. The germline CDR1 and CDR2 sequences are SGHTA and FQGNSA. Trimming took off 0 bases at V and 10 bases at J, with 9 bases between the two ends. The CDR3 protein is CASSLAGTYYTF. The CDR3 DNA is TGTGCCAGCAGCTTAGCCGGGACCTACTACACCTTC.

The CDR3 spells CASSLQSTDTQYF. The CDR3 DNA is TGTGCCAGCTCACTGCAGAGTACAGATACGCAGTATTTT. J is TRBJ2-3 and V is TRBV18; no clear D. The germline V gene has CDR1 KGHSH and CDR2 LQKENI. V dropped 4 bases and J dropped 3 bases, with 8 bases sitting between them. There are 13 residues in the CDR3.

This clone was seen repeatedly, ten times or more. The V call is TRBV6-6, the J call TRBJ2-7; TRBD1 matches at 7 bases. Losses at the gene ends were 5 bases for V and 7 bases for J; bases not matched to a gene: 14. The CDR3 has 15 amino acids. Germline CDR1 and CDR2: MNHNY and SVGAGI (reference sequence). The CDR3 protein is CASSPLGTATSEQYF. The DNA for the CDR3 is TGTGCCAGCAGTCCCCTGGGGACAGCCACTTCTGAGCAGTACTTC.

V and J are TRBV29-1 and TRBJ2-1, with 8 bases lining up with TRBD1. V was pared by 5 bases and J by 5 bases, with 14 bases of the junction left unmatched. The CDR3 is 16 residues long. Per germline, CDR1 SQVTM and CDR2 ANQGSEA. In DNA, the CDR3 is TGCAGCGTTCTTTATCGGACAGGGAGAAAAAACAATGAGCAGTTCTTC. It encodes CSVLYRTGRKNNEQFF.

V gene TRBV4-1 combines with J gene TRBJ2-1; 8 nucleotides match TRBD1. This CDR3 contains 16 residues. After removal of 4 bases from V and 4 bases from J, the junction contained 9 bases not matched to a gene. Germline V gene data show CDR1 as MGHRA and CDR2 as YSYEKL. In nucleotides, the CDR3 is TGCGCCAGCAGCCCTTCGGCCGGGACAGGTTACAATGAGCAGTTCTTC. It encodes CASSPSAGTGYNEQFF.

In DNA form, the CDR3 reads TGCGCCAGCAGCCCCGAGCGGACCACAGATACGCAGTATTTT. It is translated as CASSPERTTDTQYF. The chain employs TRBV4-1 and TRBJ2-3; D is perhaps TRBD2 (5 bases). Trimming pared 4 bases from V and 2 bases from J, leaving 10 bases between. CDR1 is MGHRA and CDR2 is YSYEKL in the germline V gene. CDR3 length: 14 amino acids.

The chain combines TRBV18 with TRBJ2-1; 8 bases match TRBD1. After removal of 0 bases from V and 0 bases from J, the junction contained 1 base not matched to a gene. Germline values: CDR1 KGHSH, CDR2 LQKENI. The CDR3 sequence is 16 residues long. This CDR3 is CASSPPDRVSYNEQFF. In DNA form, the CDR3 reads TGTGCCAGCTCACCACCGGACAGGGTCTCCTACAATGAGCAGTTCTTC.

The rearrangement uses TRBV7-2 and TRBJ2-4, with TRBD1 identical over 7 bases. Germline V gene data show CDR1 as SGHTA and CDR2 as FQGNSA. CDR3 size: 16 residues. Trimming removed 1 base from V and 7 bases from J; junction bases left unmatched: 10. The CDR3 nucleotides are TGTGCCAGCAGCTTAGACCCGAGAGGGGGCAGGAACATTCAGTACTTC. Its protein is CASSLDPRGGRNIQYF.

The V call is TRBV2, the J call TRBJ2-7, with D unclear. Deletions cut 1 base from V and 2 bases from J, with 6 bases between. Germline CDR1 reads SNHLY; CDR2 reads FYNNEI. CDR3 length equals 13 residues. The CDR3 loop is CASSEGLPYEQYF. The CDR3 nucleotides are TGTGCCAGCAGTGAAGGTCTGCCCTACGAGCAGTACTTC.

Here the CDR3 reads CAWSQGISYNSPLHF. CDR3 nucleotide sequence: TGTGCCTGGAGTCAGGGGATCTCCTATAATTCACCCCTCCACTTT. The rearrangement uses TRBV30 and TRBJ1-6; possible D gene TRBD1, 6 bases. Germline V gene lookup returns CDR1 GTSNPN and CDR2 SVGIG (reference sequence). The CDR3 has 15 amino acids. With 2 bases removed from V and 0 bases from J, the gap between germline ends came to 8 bases.

The rearrangement uses TRBV5-1 and TRBJ1-1, with TRBD1 identical over 8 bases. The CDR3 contains 17 residues. V shed 4 bases, J shed 0 bases, and the junction held 11 bases outside the gene matches. Looked up from germline, CDR1 is SGHRS and CDR2 is YFSETQ. The CDR3 region is CASSPGTGILMNTEAFF. CDR3 sequence (DNA): TGCGCCAGCAGCCCGGGGACAGGAATACTCATGAACACTGAAGCTTTCTTT.

With regard to this clone: One end of the junction varies from germline; a read error may be responsible. The chain combines TRBV6-5 with TRBJ1-5; D uncertain. Looked up from germline, CDR1 is MNHEY and CDR2 is SVGAGI. The CDR3 runs to 14 residues. In DNA form, the CDR3 reads TGTGCCATCAGTGAGTCGGCAGGCAATCAGCCCCAGCATTTT. It codes for CAISESAGNQPQHF.

This rearrangement joins TRBV18 to TRBJ2-3; 7 bases fit TRBD1. The CDR3 is made up of 17 amino acids. Germline trimming cut 6 bases from V and 4 bases from J; bases unmatched to any gene: 16. Germline CDR1 reads KGHSH; CDR2 reads LQKENI. The CDR3 DNA follows: TGTGCCAGCTCCACCGGGACAGCGTTTGGGGGCTCAGATACGCAGTATTTT. Protein product: CASSTGTAFGGSDTQYF.

The chain has TRBV5-1 and TRBJ2-2; no clear D. V was shortened by 0 bases and J by 6 bases, with 3 bases between the two germline ends. The CDR3 is 12 residues long. CDR1 is SGHRS and CDR2 is YFSETQ in the germline V gene. CDR3 sequence reads: CASSLVPGELFF. CDR3 sequence (DNA): TGCGCCAGCAGCTTGGTTCCCGGGGAGCTGTTTTTT.

This rearrangement joins TRBV6-6 to TRBJ2-7; tentatively, D is TRBD1 (5 bases). The V gene lost 5 bases and the J gene lost 7 bases, with 12 bases spanning the gap. Germline-derived CDR1 and CDR2 are MNHNY and SVGAGI (reference sequence). The length of the CDR3 is 12 residues. For the CDR3, the DNA is TGTGCCAGCAGTCCGGCAGGGCGGGAGCAGTACTTC. Translating gives CASSPAGREQYF.

The gene calls are TRBV2 and TRBJ1-1; D uncertain. CDR1 and CDR2 (germline): SNHLY, FYNNEI. V was clipped by 3 bases and J by 6 bases, with 14 bases between them. This CDR3 is 14 amino acids long. Here the CDR3 reads CASSDPSRSAEAFF. CDR3 DNA: TGTGCCAGCAGTGACCCCTCCCGGTCAGCTGAAGCTTTCTTT.

The chain links TRBV19 to TRBJ2-3; TRBD1 aligns across 7 bases. CDR1 and CDR2 (germline): LNHDA, SQIVND (reference sequence). The CDR3 runs 15 residues. Germline trimming cut 8 bases from V and 3 bases from J; bases unmatched to any gene: 11. CDR3 in DNA: TGTGCCAGTCAGGGAAGGGGGCTTACGACAGATACGCAGTATTTT. It yields the protein CASQGRGLTTDTQYF.